Listed here are 16 T cell receptor beta chains from one sample, sequenced in a study of blood T cell repertoires in COVID-19. Libraries were prepared by immunoSEQ multiplex PCR; TCRdb keeps only in-frame clonotypes and omits some of them. The profile shows 150,000 to 200,000 clones, 80% to 85% of them singletons. The sequenced sample was peripheral blood. The receptors stem from a human donor with acute or convalescent COVID-19. The donor label of this sample is uncertain.

This chain uses TRBV6-6 with TRBJ1-1; D ambiguous. V lost 8 bases and J 1 base, leaving 11 bases between the germline ends. Germline CDR1 is MNHNY and CDR2 is SVGAGI (reference sequence). This CDR3 spans 13 amino acids. The CDR3 DNA is TGTGCCAGCTCTGGAGCTCAGAACACTGAAGCTTTCTTT. This sequence encodes CASSGAQNTEAFF.

The J gene is TRBJ2-7, the V gene TRBV7-2, with 7 bases matching TRBD1. The CDR3 has 14 amino acids. V was clipped by 5 bases and J by 2 bases; unmatched bases: 6. Germline loops: CDR1 SGHTA, CDR2 FQGNSA. In DNA, the CDR3 is TGTGCCAGCAGCCCCCGACAGGGCACCTACGAGCAGTACTTC. This translates into CASSPRQGTYEQYF.

The chain joins TRBV6-5 to TRBJ1-5; possibly TRBD1 for D (6 bases). Germline V gives CDR1 MNHEY, CDR2 SVGAGI. This CDR3 region has 14 residues. V lost 6 bases and J 7 bases, leaving 16 bases between the germline ends. The chain's CDR3 is CASRNREGSQPQHF. CDR3 in DNA: TGTGCCAGCAGGAACAGGGAAGGGAGCCAGCCCCAGCATTTT.

The V and J genes are TRBV28 and TRBJ1-2; 11 nucleotides match TRBD1. Per germline, CDR1 MDHEN and CDR2 SYDVKM. The CDR3 is made up of 16 amino acids. V lost 7 bases and J lost 3; bases outside the gene matches: 10. DNA of the CDR3: TGTGCCAGCACCATACTGGGGACAGGGGGAGACTATGGCTACACCTTC. It yields the protein CASTILGTGGDYGYTF.

The genes are TRBV19 and TRBJ1-2; no clear D gene. CDR1 is LNHDA and CDR2 is SQIVND in the germline V gene (reference sequence). The CDR3 spans 14 residues. The V end was cut by 1 base, the J end by 3 bases, with 9 bases between. This CDR3 is CASSIGSGYYGYTF. CDR3 nucleotides: TGTGCCAGTAGTATAGGTTCAGGCTACTATGGCTACACCTTC.

The DNA for the CDR3 is TGCAGTGCTAGTCCCCAGGGGGGAGGAGGCTACACCTTC. It codes for CSASPQGGGGYTF. The chain links TRBV20-1 to TRBJ1-2; 7 positions match TRBD1. Germline CDR1 DFQATT, CDR2 SNEGSKA (reference sequence). V shed 3 bases and J 8 bases; nucleotides not matched to a gene: 9. The CDR3 extends over 13 amino acids.

The chain couples TRBV2 to TRBJ1-1, with no clear D. There are 13 residues in the CDR3. Germline loops: CDR1 SNHLY, CDR2 FYNNEI. Trimming stripped 3 bases from V and 1 base from J, with 6 bases between. CDR3 nucleotides: TGTGCCAGCAGTGACCGGAGGAACACTGAAGCTTTCTTT. Translation: CASSDRRNTEAFF.

This sequence joins TRBV28 and TRBJ1-1; a weak D match, TRBD1 (6 bases). This CDR3 is built from 14 residues. Per the germline V gene, CDR1 is MDHEN and CDR2 is SYDVKM. V lost 5 bases to trimming and J lost 1 base, with 11 bases between them. The CDR3 DNA is TGTGCCAGCAGTCAGCCGACAGGGAACACTGAAGCTTTCTTT. Amino acids: CASSQPTGNTEAFF.

This chain connects TRBV30 to TRBJ1-1; the D is unclear. Germline V gene sequence: CDR1 GTSNPN, CDR2 SVGIG (reference sequence). The CDR3 has 13 amino acids. Trimming took 3 bases from V and 1 from J, leaving 9 bases between them. DNA for the CDR3: TGTGCCTGGAGCGCCCACTGGAACACTGAAGCTTTCTTT. Protein sequence: CAWSAHWNTEAFF.

CDR3 amino acids: CAWSVRRAAGELFF. The CDR3, as DNA: TGTGCCTGGAGTGTACGCAGGGCTGCCGGGGAGCTGTTTTTT. J is TRBJ2-2 and V is TRBV30; D might be TRBD1 (5 bases). CDR1 is GTSNPN and CDR2 is SVGIG in the germline V gene (reference sequence). The V and J ends lost 0 bases and 6 bases respectively, with 11 bases between them. There are 14 residues in the CDR3. Drawing the rest from reference TRBV30 and TRBJ2-2, the complete variable domain is SQTIHQWPATLVQPVGSPLSLECTVEGTSNPNLYWYRQAAGRGLQLLFYSVGIGQISSEVPQNLSASRPQDRQFILSSKKLLLSDSGFYLCAWSVRRAAGELFFGEGSRLTVL.

The V call is TRBV19, the J call TRBJ1-1, with 7 bases lining up with TRBD1. Germline loops: CDR1 LNHDA, CDR2 SQIVND (reference sequence). Trimming cost V 3 bases and J 10 bases; bases outside gene matches: 5. The CDR3 loop spans 12 amino acids. The CDR3 DNA sequence: TGTGCCAGTAGTATTACAGGGGCTCCAGCTTTCTTT. Translated, it gives CASSITGAPAFF.

The rearrangement links TRBV9 to TRBJ2-1, with 7 bases that match TRBD2. J lost 5 bases, V lost 0 bases, and 11 bases had no gene match. CDR1 SGDLS and CDR2 YYNGEE come from the germline V gene. The CDR3 totals 17 residues. The CDR3 here is CASSVAGGSSGNNEQFF. In nucleotides, the CDR3 is TGTGCCAGCAGCGTAGCAGGTGGGTCTAGCGGCAACAATGAGCAGTTCTTC.

This chain joins TRBV7-9 and TRBJ1-2; 7 nucleotides line up with TRBD1. Germline CDR1 SEHNR, CDR2 FQNEAQ (reference sequence). Germline trimming cut 5 bases from V and 7 bases from J; bases unmatched to any gene: 4. CDR3 length: 12 amino acids. As DNA, the CDR3 is TGTGCCAGCAGCCGTGACAGGGTTGGCTACACCTTC. Translating gives CASSRDRVGYTF. The full variable domain, with the rest looked up from reference TRBV7-9 and TRBJ1-2, is DTGVSQNPRHKITKRGQNVTFRCDPISEHNRLYWYRQTLGQGPEFLTYFQNEAQLEKSRLLSDRFSAERPKGSFSTLEIQRTEQGDSAMYLCASSRDRVGYTFGSGTRLTVV.

The chain uses TRBV27 and TRBJ1-2; 7 nucleotides align to TRBD1. The CDR3 sequence is 15 residues long. The ends lost 4 bases at V and 8 bases at J; junction bases unmatched: 13. Germline V gene data show CDR1 as MNHEY and CDR2 as SMNVEV (reference sequence). In DNA form, the CDR3 reads TGTGCCAGCAGTTCCGGACAGGCCCGCGGGAAAGGCTACACCTTC. Amino acids: CASSSGQARGKGYTF.

This clone was picked up one time. V is TRBV7-3 and J is TRBJ2-7, with D unresolved. Trimming left V 2 bases short and J 2 bases short, with 4 bases between. Germline CDR1 SGHTA, CDR2 FQGTGA. This CDR3 comprises 12 residues. CDR3 sequence: CASSLFAYEQYF. Here the CDR3 DNA reads TGTGCCAGCAGCTTATTCGCCTACGAGCAGTACTTC.

V and J are TRBV30 and TRBJ1-4; 7 bases align to TRBD1. The CDR3 has 17 residues. Trimming cost V 5 bases and J 0 bases; bases outside gene matches: 12. In germline, CDR1 is GTSNPN, CDR2 SVGIG (reference sequence). For the CDR3, the DNA is TGTGCCTGGGCGTATCCGGGACAGTTTGCAACTAATGAAAAACTGTTTTTT. It specifies CAWAYPGQFATNEKLFF.